Shown below are 7 T cell receptor beta chains from a single sample sequenced in a study of memory CD4+ T cells and cytomegalovirus serostatus. The sort gate was single viable CD3+CD4+CD8-CD45RO+ cells for memory CD4+ T cells. Method: immunoSEQ multiplex PCR; TCRdb's copy keeps in-frame clones and lacks some. The sample shows 45,000 to 55,000 clones, roughly 78% of them seen only once. Sequenced material: memory CD4+ T cells from blood. These receptors were obtained from an adult in good health and CMV-seronegative.

The chain uses TRBV15 and TRBJ2-3, with 10 bases that match TRBD2. This CDR3 is 17 amino acids long. J was trimmed by 3 bases and V by 1 base; bases with no gene match: 7. Germline V gene data show CDR1 as LNHNV and CDR2 as YYDKDF (reference sequence). The CDR3 reads CATSRAVGSGRTDTQYF. The DNA for the CDR3 is TGTGCCACCAGCAGAGCCGTGGGTAGCGGGAGGACAGATACGCAGTATTTT.

This chain connects TRBV5-8 to TRBJ2-1; no clear D. The ends were cut back, 4 bases at V and 6 bases at J, with 14 bases in the middle. CDR3 length: 14 amino acids. CDR1 is SGHTS, CDR2 YDEGEE, per germline. DNA for the CDR3: TGTGCCAGCAGCCCTCGAAAGCGCGGCAATGAGCAGTTCTTC. Residues: CASSPRKRGNEQFF.

This clone occurred a few times. This chain connects TRBV2 to TRBJ1-1, with a tentative D call TRBD1 (5 bases). Germline V gene data show CDR1 as SNHLY and CDR2 as FYNNEI. The CDR3 is 12 residues long. Trimming shortened V by 8 bases and J by 7 bases, and 14 bases separated the two germline ends. CDR3 loop: CASGGTAHEAFF. DNA for the CDR3: TGTGCCAGCGGAGGGACTGCGCATGAAGCTTTCTTT.

The chain employs TRBV11-1 and TRBJ2-1, with D possibly being TRBD2 (5 bases). The germline gives CDR1 SGHAT, CDR2 FQDESV (reference sequence). V lost 11 bases to trimming and J lost 7 bases, with 18 bases between them. The CDR3 is 13 amino acids. This CDR3 is CASCLLSGNEQFF. CDR3 DNA sequence: TGTGCCTCGTGTCTATTATCGGGGAATGAGCAGTTCTTC.

In this sample, this clone turned up once. The V and J genes are TRBV28 and TRBJ2-7; D uncertain. CDR1 and CDR2 from the germline V gene are MDHEN and SYDVKM. CDR3 length: 13 amino acids. Trimming cost V 5 bases and J 3 bases, with 11 bases left between them. CDR3 residues: CASSVRLGYEQYF. In DNA form, the CDR3 reads TGTGCCAGCAGTGTCCGTTTGGGCTACGAGCAGTACTTC.

This clone was picked up one time. V usage is TRBV15 and J usage is TRBJ2-2, with 9 nucleotides matching TRBD1. The germline CDR1 and CDR2 sequences are LNHNV and YYDKDF (reference sequence). This CDR3 contains 14 residues. Unmatched junction bases numbered 1, after V lost 6 bases and J lost 2 bases. CDR3 sequence: CATRGQGNTGELFF. CDR3 bases: TGTGCCACCAGGGGACAGGGTAACACCGGGGAGCTGTTTTTT.

This sequence joins TRBV11-2 and TRBJ1-1; D unresolved. This CDR3 is 13 amino acids long. Germline CDR1 and CDR2: SGHAT and FQNNGV. Trimming pared 3 bases from V and 5 bases from J, leaving 10 bases between. The CDR3 DNA follows: TGTGCCAGCAGCTTCCACGGAGGAACTGAAGCTTTCTTT. Its translation is CASSFHGGTEAFF.